The 13 T cell receptor beta chains given below trace back to one sample, sequenced in a study of blood T cells in healthy people across ages. Next came a second PCR, run for roughly 6 to 11 cycles, which used a sample-barcoded 5' primer along with a J-beta primer mix. One entry per CDR3 protein results from TCRdb running MiXCR on the 5' RACE reads. The profile shows over 750,000 distinct CDR3 sequences, approximately 25% of them singletons. This sample was shared with a second study, whose subject was T cells of mothers and their children.

Sequencing input: blood. These receptors were collected from a boy aged 10-17 years in good health.

This chain uses TRBV11-2 with TRBJ2-7, with 12 bases that match TRBD2. Germline CDR1 reads SGHAT; CDR2 reads FQNNGV. The CDR3 is 17 residues long. J gave up 1 base and V 5 bases, and 9 bases lay outside the gene matches. The CDR3 protein is CASSPSGLAGLSYEQYF. The CDR3 bases are TGTGCCAGCAGCCCTAGCGGACTAGCGGGGCTTTCCTACGAGCAGTACTTC.

This chain joins TRBV2 and TRBJ2-7, with D possibly being TRBD2 (6 bases). From germline, CDR1 is SNHLY and CDR2 FYNNEI. The CDR3 is 12 amino acids. Trimming shortened V by 4 bases and J by 4 bases, and 8 bases separated the two germline ends. DNA of the CDR3: TGTGCCAGCAGTGCGGGGGTTTACGAGCAGTACTTC. Translated, it gives CASSAGVYEQYF.

This clonotype was seen a handful of times. The chain uses TRBV13 and TRBJ2-5, with 13 bases matching TRBD2. After removal of 5 bases from V and 3 bases from J, the junction contained 6 bases not matched to a gene. The CDR3 extends over 16 amino acids. Germline V gene lookup returns CDR1 PRHDT and CDR2 FYEKMQ (reference sequence). This CDR3 reads CASSEGTSGEKETQYF. The CDR3 coding sequence is TGTGCCAGCAGCGAGGGGACTAGCGGGGAGAAAGAGACCCAGTACTTC.

The chain employs TRBV9 and TRBJ2-5; the D gene is possibly TRBD1 (5 bases). The J call may not be correct, given that the DNA end is closer to TRBJ2-1. The CDR3 sequence is 16 residues long. Germline CDR1 SGDLS, CDR2 YYNGEE. The CDR3 region is CASSVNVQDLYNEQFF. The CDR3, as DNA: TGTGCCAGCAGCGTAAACGTACAGGACCTCTACAATGAGCAGTTCTTC.

The genes are TRBV29-1 and TRBJ2-5; TRBD1 matches 9 bases. The germline CDR1 and CDR2 sequences are SQVTM and ANQGSEA. The CDR3 sequence is 14 residues long. The junction had 4 bases not matched to a gene; V was cut back by 3 bases and J by 2 bases. CDR3 bases: TGCAGCGTTGAGTACGGGACAGGGCAAGAGACCCAGTACTTC. This codes for CSVEYGTGQETQYF.

The chain joins TRBV11-3 to TRBJ2-7, with 8 positions matching TRBD1. Unmatched junction bases numbered 4, after V lost 2 bases and J lost 7 bases. The CDR3 has 13 amino acids. Germline CDR1 SGHNT, CDR2 YENEEA. CDR3 residues: CASSLQGAQEQYF. CDR3 DNA: TGTGCCAGCAGCTTACAGGGGGCGCAAGAGCAGTACTTC.

This clonotype was detected only a few times. A read error is likely, as this CDR3 ends without the conserved phenylalanine or tryptophan. The genes are TRBV11-2 and TRBJ2-3; D is uncertain. Germline V gene data show CDR1 as SGHAT and CDR2 as FQNNGV. This CDR3 spans 13 amino acids. V was pared by 3 bases and J by 5 bases, with 9 bases between. This CDR3 reads CASSLQAIDTQYL. CDR3 nucleotide sequence: TGTGCCAGCAGCTTGCAAGCAATAGATACGCAGTATCTT.

The sample holds a few counts of this clonotype. This chain connects TRBV29-1 to TRBJ1-2, with 8 bases aligning to TRBD1. The CDR3 runs 11 residues. The V gene end was trimmed by 6 bases and the J gene end by 11 bases; junction bases not matched to a gene: 8. CDR1 and CDR2 (germline): SQVTM, ANQGSEA. The CDR3 is CSVVGGQGYTF. Written as DNA, the CDR3 is TGCAGCGTAGTGGGCGGACAGGGATACACCTTC.

A few counts support this clonotype. The rearrangement uses TRBV12-5 and TRBJ2-1, with TRBD2 matching 10 bases. The better agreement between TRBJ2-5 and the DNA end casts doubt on the J call. This CDR3 is 17 amino acids long. Germline V lookup: CDR1 LGHNT, CDR2 FRNRAP. CDR3 residues: CASGTQREGLMSETQYF. The CDR3 nucleotides are TGTGCTAGTGGGACCCAGCGGGAGGGCCTGATGAGTGAGACCCAGTACTTC.

This clonotype was detected a few times. The rearrangement joins TRBV11-2 to TRBJ1-4, with D maybe TRBD1 (5 bases). The CDR3 is made up of 14 amino acids. V was pared by 5 bases and J by 5 bases, with 12 bases between. Per the germline V gene, CDR1 is SGHAT and CDR2 is FQNNGV. CDR3 nucleotide sequence: TGTGCCAGCAGCCCGGGGCGCAGGAATGAAAAACTGTTTTTT. Encoded protein: CASSPGRRNEKLFF.

This clonotype turned up a few times. V and J are TRBV24-1 and TRBJ2-5; D possibly corresponds to TRBD2 (5 bases). Trimming pared 9 bases from V and 2 bases from J, leaving 15 bases between. In germline, CDR1 is KGHDR, CDR2 SFDVKD. The CDR3 contains 14 residues. The CDR3 loop reads CATGLAGSQETQYF. Here the CDR3 DNA reads TGTGCCACCGGCTTGGCGGGCAGTCAAGAGACCCAGTACTTC.

The chain joins TRBV15 to TRBJ2-5, with a possible D match to TRBD1 (5 bases). Germline V gives CDR1 LNHNV, CDR2 YYDKDF (reference sequence). This CDR3 has 14 amino acids. V was shortened by 2 bases and J by 2 bases, with 9 bases between the two germline ends. CDR3 region: CATSRPDRQETQYF. Written as DNA, the CDR3 is TGTGCCACCAGCAGACCAGACAGACAAGAGACCCAGTACTTC.

The DNA of the CDR3 is TGTGCCAGCAGCTTAGGGGACTTCCAGGGGGAGTTCTTC. Its translation is CASSLGDFQGEFF. The rearrangement joins TRBV11-2 to TRBJ2-1; tentative D call: TRBD1 (7 bases). V was shortened by 1 base and J by 14 bases, with 15 bases between the two germline ends. This CDR3 has 13 residues. CDR1 SGHAT and CDR2 FQNNGV come from the germline V gene.